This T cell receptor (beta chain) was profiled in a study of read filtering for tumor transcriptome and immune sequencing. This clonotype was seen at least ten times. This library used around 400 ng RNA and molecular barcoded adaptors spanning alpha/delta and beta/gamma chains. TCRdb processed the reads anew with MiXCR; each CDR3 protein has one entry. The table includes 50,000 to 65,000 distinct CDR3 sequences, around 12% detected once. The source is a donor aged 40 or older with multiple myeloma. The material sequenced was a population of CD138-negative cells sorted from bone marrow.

CDR3 protein: CASSYWALTTGELFF. The CDR3 region has the DNA TGTGCCAGCAGTTACTGGGCTCTGACCACCGGGGAGCTGTTTTTT. The J gene is TRBJ2-2, the V gene TRBV6-6; D unresolved. CDR3 length: 15 amino acids. CDR1 is MNHNY, CDR2 SVGAGI, per germline (reference sequence). V was pared by 1 base and J by 4 bases, with 10 bases between.